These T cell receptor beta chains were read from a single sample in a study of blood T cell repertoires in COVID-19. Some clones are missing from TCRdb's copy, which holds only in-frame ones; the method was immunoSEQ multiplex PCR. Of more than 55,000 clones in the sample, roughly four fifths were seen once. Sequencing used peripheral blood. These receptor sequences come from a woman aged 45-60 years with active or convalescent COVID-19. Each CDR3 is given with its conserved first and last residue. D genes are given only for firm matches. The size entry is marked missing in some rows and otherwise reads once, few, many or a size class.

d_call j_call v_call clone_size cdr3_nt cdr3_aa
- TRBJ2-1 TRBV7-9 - TGTGCCAGCAGCCCCCCCTCGAGCGGCTCCTACAATGAGCAGTTCTTC CASSPPSSGSYNEQFF
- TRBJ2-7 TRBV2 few TGTGCCAGCAGACCGGGACAGCGGGACGAGCAGTACTTC CASRPGQRDEQYF
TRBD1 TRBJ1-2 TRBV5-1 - TGCGCCAGCAGCTTGGGAAGGGCCGGGACAGGGGAGAGTGGCTACACCTTC CASSLGRAGTGESGYTF
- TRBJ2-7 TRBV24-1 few TGTGCCACCAGTGATTTGCCCCCTCTGCAGCGACCCAATGGGGCGACCTACGAGCAGTACTTC CATSDLPPLQRPNGATYEQYF
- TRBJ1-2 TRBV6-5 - TGTGCCAGCAGTACGAGGAGCATGGACTATGGCTACACCTTC CASSTRSMDYGYTF
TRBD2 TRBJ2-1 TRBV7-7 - TGTGCTAGCAGCTTTCACGTCAAGACTAGCGGGAGCCCTTGTGGTGAGCAGTTCTTC CASSFHVKTSGSPCGEQFF
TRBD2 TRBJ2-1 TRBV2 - TGTGCCAGGGGGGTCAAGGGAGGGGACAATGAGCAGTTCTTC CARGVKGGDNEQFF
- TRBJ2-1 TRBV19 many TGTGCCAGTAGTATCACCAGGGCAGGAAACAATGAGCAGTTCTTC CASSITRAGNNEQFF
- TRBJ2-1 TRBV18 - TGTGCCAGCTCCCTCGGAAGCCGGAGTGATGAGCAGTTCTTC CASSLGSRSDEQFF
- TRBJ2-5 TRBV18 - TGTGCCAGCTCCGCCAACTTCTTTACTAGGTCCATACAGGAGACCCAGTACTTC CASSANFFTRSIQETQYF
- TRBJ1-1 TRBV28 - TGTGCCAGCAGTTTCCCCTCGGGCGGGCGGCAAGGAACTTTCTTT CASSFPSGGRQGTFF
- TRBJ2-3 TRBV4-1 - TGCGCCAGCAGCCACGTAGATACGCAGTATTTT CASSHVDTQYF
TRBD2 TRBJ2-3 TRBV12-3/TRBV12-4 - TGTGCCAGCAGCGGGAGGGCCGAGGATACGCAGTATTTT CASSGRAEDTQYF
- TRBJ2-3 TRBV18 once TGTGCCAGCTCACCGCAGTCAGATACGCAGTATTTT CASSPQSDTQYF
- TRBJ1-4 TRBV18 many TGTGCCAGCTCACCTCTGGCAGCAACTAATGAAAAACTGTTTTTT CASSPLAATNEKLFF
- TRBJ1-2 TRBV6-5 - TGTGCCAGCATCTTGACAGCTAACTATGGCTACACCTTC CASILTANYGYTF
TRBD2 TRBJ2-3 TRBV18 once TGTGCCAGCTCACCGGTCCTAGCGGCTAGCACAGATACGCAGTATTTT CASSPVLAASTDTQYF
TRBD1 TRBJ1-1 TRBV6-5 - TGTGCCAGCAGTTTTGGGACAGGGGAGAACACTGAAGCTTTCTTT CASSFGTGENTEAFF
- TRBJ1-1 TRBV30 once TGTGCCTGGAGTGTACCGCCCTCCCGGGCTTTCTTT CAWSVPPSRAFF
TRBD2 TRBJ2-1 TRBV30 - TGTGCCTGGAGTGGAGCTAGCGGAGCTTTTTACAATGAGCAGTTCTTC CAWSGASGAFYNEQFF
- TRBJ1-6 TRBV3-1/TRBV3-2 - TGTGCCAGCAGCTACCGGACTCAACTGGGGAATTCACCCCTCCACTTT CASSYRTQLGNSPLHF
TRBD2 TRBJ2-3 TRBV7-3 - TGTGCCAGCAGCCTCTCGAAGGGACTAGCGGGAGCTGCGGATACGCAGTATTTT CASSLSKGLAGAADTQYF
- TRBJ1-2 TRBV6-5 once TGTGCCAGCAGTTACTCTTCGGCGGGCTATGGCTACACCTTC CASSYSSAGYGYTF
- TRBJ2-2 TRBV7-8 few TGTGCCAGCAGCTTACGGTCAGGGGCCAACACCGGGGAGCTGTTTTTT CASSLRSGANTGELFF
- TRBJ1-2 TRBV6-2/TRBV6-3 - TGTGCCAGCAGTCCAAAGGGAGCCCTCTATGGCTACACCTTC CASSPKGALYGYTF
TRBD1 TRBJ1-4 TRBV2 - TGTGCCAGCAGTTGGGACAGGGGTAATGGTGAAAAACTGTTTTTT CASSWDRGNGEKLFF
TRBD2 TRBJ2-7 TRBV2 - TGTGCCAGCCTCTCTAGCGGGCCCTACGAGCAGTACTTC CASLSSGPYEQYF
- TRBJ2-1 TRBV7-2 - TGTGCCAGCAGCTTAGAACGGGGTTACAATGAGCAGTTCTTC CASSLERGYNEQFF
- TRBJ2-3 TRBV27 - TGTGCCAGCAGTTTATCGAACAGGGTTACTAGCACAGATACGCAGTATTTT CASSLSNRVTSTDTQYF
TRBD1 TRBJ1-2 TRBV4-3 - TGCGCCAGCAGCCAAGCCCAACCCGGACAGGGTTTTTACACCTTC CASSQAQPGQGFYTF
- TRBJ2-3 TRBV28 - TGTGCCAGCAGGGGGCTCGCAGATACGCAGTATTTT CASRGLADTQYF
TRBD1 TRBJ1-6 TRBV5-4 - TGTGCCAGCAGCTTTCCCGGACAGGGGGAAAATTCACCCCTCCACTTT CASSFPGQGENSPLHF
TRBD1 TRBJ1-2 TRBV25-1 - TGTGCCAGCAGTGATCACCAGGGGACAGGGGTTGATGGCTACACCTTC CASSDHQGTGVDGYTF
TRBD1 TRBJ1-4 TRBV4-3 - TGCGCCAGCAGCCAAGATGGGGGACAGCGTAATGAAAAACTGTTTTTT CASSQDGGQRNEKLFF
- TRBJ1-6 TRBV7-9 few TGTGCCAGCAGCTTCGGGGGGCAACGGAATTCACCCCTCCACTTT CASSFGGQRNSPLHF
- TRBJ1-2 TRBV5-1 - TGCGCCAGCAGCTCGGGGCCAGGGGCCTATGGCTACACCTTC CASSSGPGAYGYTF
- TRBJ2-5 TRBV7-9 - TGTGCCAGCAGCTTCCGGGCGGGCCAGACCCAGTACTTC CASSFRAGQTQYF
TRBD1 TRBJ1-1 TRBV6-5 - TGTGCCAGCTGCAGGGGGGAGAACACTGAAGCTTTCTTT CASCRGENTEAFF
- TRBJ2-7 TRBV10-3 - TGTGCCATCAGGCCCCGACAGGATTCCTACGAGCAGTACTTC CAIRPRQDSYEQYF
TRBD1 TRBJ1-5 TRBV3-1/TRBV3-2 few TGTGCCAGCAGCTTCCAGGGGGCCGGTCAGCCCCAGCATTTT CASSFQGAGQPQHF
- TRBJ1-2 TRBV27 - TGTGCCAGCAGTCCTTGGACGGGAGGTGGCTACACCTTC CASSPWTGGGYTF
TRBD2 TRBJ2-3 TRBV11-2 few TGTGCCAGCAGTCAGGGGGCTAGCGGGAGCGCAGATACGCAGTATTTT CASSQGASGSADTQYF
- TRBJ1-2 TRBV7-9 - TGTGCCAGCAGCCCAAGTCCAGAGGACTATGGCTACACCTTC CASSPSPEDYGYTF
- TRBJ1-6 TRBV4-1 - TGCGCCAGCAGCCAAGAGGGAGGGATGTATAATTCACCCCTCCACTTT CASSQEGGMYNSPLHF
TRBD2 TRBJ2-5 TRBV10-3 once TGTGCCATCAGCCTAGCGGACCAAGAGACCCAGTACTTC CAISLADQETQYF
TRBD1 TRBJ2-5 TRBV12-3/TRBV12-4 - TGTGCCAGCACCTTGGGACAGGTAGAGACCCAGTACTTC CASTLGQVETQYF
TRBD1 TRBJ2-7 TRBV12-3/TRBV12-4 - TGTGCCAGCAGTTTAAGGGGGCAGGAGCAGTACTTC CASSLRGQEQYF
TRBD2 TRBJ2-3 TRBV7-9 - TGTGCCAGCAGCCGTAGCGGGGGCACAGATACGCAGTATTTT CASSRSGGTDTQYF
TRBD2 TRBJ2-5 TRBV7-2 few TGTGCCAGCAGCTTAGCAGGACTAGCGGGAGGAGAGACCCAGTACTTC CASSLAGLAGGETQYF
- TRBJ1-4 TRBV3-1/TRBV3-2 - TGTGCCAGCAGCCAATGGCCGGCGGCTAATGAAAAACTGTTTTTT CASSQWPAANEKLFF
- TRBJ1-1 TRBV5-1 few TGCGCCAGCAGCTTTGACGGGGGGAACACTGAAGCTTTCTTT CASSFDGGNTEAFF
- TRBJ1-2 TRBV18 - TGTGCCAGCTCACCACGGGCTCAGCTTCTCGGCGGCTACACCTTC CASSPRAQLLGGYTF
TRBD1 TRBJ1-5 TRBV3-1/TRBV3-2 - TGTGCCAGCAGCCAACGGGGACAGGGGGCAACTCAGCCCCAGCATTTT CASSQRGQGATQPQHF
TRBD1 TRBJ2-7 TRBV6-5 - TGTGCCAGCTTTTGGACAGGGGACGAGCAGTACTTC CASFWTGDEQYF